The 6 T cell receptor beta chains below were found in one sample sequenced in a study of neurological immune-mediated disorders. One entry per CDR3 protein results from TCRdb running MiXCR on the 5' RACE reads. There are 40,000 to 50,000 distinct CDR3 sequences in the sample; approximately 10% occur only once, and about 20% lies in the top ten. Input material: PBMCs. These receptors all stem from a woman aged 40 to 49 with HTLV-1-associated myelopathy (HAM/TSP).

This clonotype was observed at least ten times. This rearrangement joins TRBV20-1 to TRBJ1-6; D not certain. CDR1 is DFQATT, CDR2 SNEGSKA, per germline (reference sequence). The CDR3 extends over 15 amino acids. V lost 0 bases, J lost 9 bases, and 15 bases lay in between. The CDR3 loop is CSARERSEGFSPLHF. CDR3 sequence (DNA): TGCAGTGCTAGAGAGAGGTCAGAGGGTTTTTCACCCCTCCACTTT.

This clonotype was seen repeatedly, ten times or more. The chain has TRBV5-1 and TRBJ2-5, with TRBD1 identical over 8 bases. The CDR3 contains 15 residues. CDR1 SGHRS and CDR2 YFSETQ come from the germline V gene. With V trimmed by 0 bases and J by 5 bases, 6 bases remained unmatched. For the CDR3, the DNA is TGCGCCAGCAGCTTGGAGGCAGGGGGCCGCGAGACCCAGTACTTC. Protein sequence: CASSLEAGGRETQYF.

The V gene is TRBV3-1, the J gene TRBJ2-5; tentatively, D is TRBD2 (6 bases). The CDR3 is 15 residues long. The V and J ends lost 3 bases and 5 bases respectively, with 16 bases between them. From germline, CDR1 is LGHDT and CDR2 YNNKEL (reference sequence). This chain's CDR3 is CASSQWGEAEETQYF. CDR3 nucleotide sequence: TGTGCCAGCAGCCAGTGGGGGGAGGCAGAGGAGACCCAGTACTTC.

This clonotype has a count of ten or more. CDR3 sequence (DNA): TGTGCCAGCAGTGAGGGTGGGCATAGGGCCCAGTACTTC. This translates into CASSEGGHRAQYF. The rearrangement links TRBV2 to TRBJ2-5; D gene ambiguous. The germline gives CDR1 SNHLY, CDR2 FYNNEI. This CDR3 comprises 13 residues. Trimming took off 3 bases at V and 9 bases at J, with 14 bases between the two ends.

The table lists this clonotype with many counts. CDR3: CASSWITGLTNYGYTF. DNA of the CDR3: TGTGCCAGCAGCTGGATTACAGGGCTGACTAACTATGGCTACACCTTC. J is TRBJ1-2 and V is TRBV5-6, with D maybe TRBD1 (6 bases). Germline V lookup: CDR1 SGHDT, CDR2 YYEEEE. The CDR3 has 16 residues. Trimming removed 3 bases at V and 0 bases at J, with 15 bases between.

J is TRBJ1-1 and V is TRBV7-8; D not certain. The germline V gene has CDR1 SGHVS and CDR2 FQNEAQ. The CDR3 runs to 16 residues. Trimming removed 5 bases at V and 1 base at J, with 17 bases between. The CDR3 sequence: CASSPGWTVWNTEAFF. CDR3 bases: TGTGCCAGCAGCCCGGGCTGGACGGTCTGGAACACTGAAGCTTTCTTT.